A selection of T cell receptor beta chains follows, all from one sample in a study of neurological immune-mediated disorders. TCRdb passed the 5' RACE reads through MiXCR, listing each CDR3 protein once. The table lists approximately 85,000 distinct CDR3 sequences, around 13% of them singletons. Sequencing was performed on PBMCs. These receptors were obtained from a female donor with HTLV-1-associated myelopathy (HAM/TSP). Both conserved end residues are part of each CDR3.

TRBV28	TRBJ2-7	CASRQQGLEQYF
TRBV5-1	TRBJ1-3	CASSLSGQLNSGNTIYF
TRBV6-1	TRBJ2-6	CASQQTGNSGANVLTF
TRBV3-1	TRBJ2-3	CASSQELAGLDTQYF
TRBV12-3/TRBV12-4	TRBJ2-6	CASRFGTSGANVLTF
TRBV18	TRBJ2-5	CASSLMASGLQETQYF
TRBV9	TRBJ2-1	CASSPPGGGNEQFF
TRBV5-1	TRBJ1-1	CASSLVGRGNTEAFF
TRBV12-3/TRBV12-4	TRBJ2-1	CASSDRTVNEQFF
TRBV5-1	TRBJ1-1	CASSSGQTTNTEAFF
TRBV24-1	TRBJ2-3	CATSLSANADTQYF
TRBV28	TRBJ2-4	CASKTGGAKNIQYF
TRBV7-2	TRBJ2-1	CASSSRDRRYNEQFF
TRBV20-1	TRBJ1-2	CSARDPQGSYGYTF
TRBV7-6	TRBJ2-7	CASSLGGGSSYEQYF
TRBV5-5	TRBJ2-3	CASSFFRGEVTDTQYF
TRBV5-1	TRBJ2-2	CASSGGQGGTGELFF
TRBV12-3/TRBV12-4	TRBJ1-5	CASSFRLAGGRAGQPQHF
TRBV7-9	TRBJ2-2	CASSIAWELYF
TRBV6-6	TRBJ2-6	CASSPRREGPGANVLTF
TRBV9	TRBJ2-7	CASSVERGEQYF
TRBV12-3/TRBV12-4	TRBJ2-3	CASSSGERGRLDTQYF
TRBV21-1	TRBJ1-1	CASSPITRGREGRGTEAFF
TRBV4-1	TRBJ2-5	CASSQDRMAGETQYF
TRBV2	TRBJ2-1	CASMDGTSGYNEQFF